These 16 T cell receptor beta chains share one sample of origin, sequenced in a study of shared clonotypes between healthy human individuals. Measured with immunoSEQ multiplex PCR; TCRdb has only the in-frame clones, and not every one. This sample has 2 million to 2.5 million clones, with almost 96% found just once. The sample was naive CD4+ T cells sorted from blood. Subset: CD45RA+ positively selected. The source is a man aged 18 to 29 in good health.

The J gene is TRBJ1-5, the V gene TRBV27, with D tentatively TRBD1 (5 bases). Trimming stripped 4 bases from V and 7 bases from J, with 14 bases between. The germline gives CDR1 MNHEY, CDR2 SMNVEV (reference sequence). The CDR3 sequence is 14 residues long. CDR3 loop: CASSSPGGGQPQHF. The CDR3 bases are TGTGCCAGCAGTTCCCCCGGCGGGGGACAGCCCCAGCATTTT.

The V and J genes are TRBV4-3 and TRBJ1-6; D is unclear. Between the trimmed V and J ends, which lost 1 base and 10 bases, there was a span of 14 bases. Germline assignment: CDR1 LGHNA and CDR2 YSLEER. CDR3 length: 15 amino acids. CDR3 DNA sequence: TGCGCCAGCAGCCAAGTAGAACGGGGAGGCTCACCCCTCCACTTT. This codes for CASSQVERGGSPLHF.

The chain combines TRBV18 with TRBJ1-6; tentatively, D is TRBD1 (5 bases). Trimming took 3 bases from V and 9 from J, leaving 15 bases between them. Per the germline V gene, CDR1 is KGHSH and CDR2 is LQKENI. The CDR3 runs 15 residues. The CDR3 reads CASSPGQGKISPLHF. DNA for the CDR3: TGTGCCAGCTCACCTGGGCAGGGAAAAATTTCACCCCTCCACTTT.

This sequence joins TRBV4-2 and TRBJ2-2; 13 bases line up with TRBD2. The CDR3 contains 17 residues. Germline V CDR1 and CDR2: LGHNA, YNFKEQ. Unmatched junction bases numbered 6, after V lost 4 bases and J lost 4 bases. The CDR3: CASSRGTSGAFTGELFF. The CDR3 DNA reads as TGTGCCAGCAGCCGAGGGACTAGCGGGGCATTCACCGGGGAGCTGTTTTTT.

The chain combines TRBV28 with TRBJ2-7; D gene unclear. Germline lookup yields CDR1 MDHEN and CDR2 SYDVKM. Trimming cost V 5 bases and J 6 bases, with 23 bases left between them. The CDR3 runs 16 residues. The CDR3 DNA reads as TGTGCCAGCAGTGCCACAAGGTTAACGTCGTCCAGCGAGCAGTACTTC. This codes for CASSATRLTSSSEQYF.

This chain connects TRBV5-1 to TRBJ2-7; TRBD2 matches at 16 bases. CDR3 length: 17 residues. The germline gives CDR1 SGHRS, CDR2 YFSETQ. The J segment lost 6 bases and the V segment lost 4 bases, leaving 10 bases of the junction unmatched. CDR3 in DNA: TGCGCCAGCAGCGCGGGACTAGCGGGAGGGCCCAGCGGCGAGCAGTACTTC. Amino acids: CASSAGLAGGPSGEQYF.

The chain is built from TRBV7-9 and TRBJ1-2, with D uncertain. Looked up from germline, CDR1 is SEHNR and CDR2 is FQNEAQ (reference sequence). This CDR3 comprises 16 residues. The germline V and J ends were trimmed by 7 bases and 1 base, with 19 bases remaining between them. The CDR3 protein is CASTFTEGVRNYGYTF. The CDR3 region has the DNA TGTGCCAGCACCTTTACGGAGGGAGTTCGTAACTATGGCTACACCTTC. Combining the CDR3 with reference TRBV7-9 and TRBJ1-2 gives the whole variable domain DTGVSQNPRHKITKRGQNVTFRCDPISEHNRLYWYRQTLGQGPEFLTYFQNEAQLEKSRLLSDRFSAERPKGSFSTLEIQRTEQGDSAMYLCASTFTEGVRNYGYTFGSGTRLTVV.

This clone was counted once. This sequence joins TRBV15 and TRBJ1-5; D gene unclear. This CDR3 comprises 15 residues. Trimming cost V 0 bases and J 9 bases, with 15 bases left between them. In germline, CDR1 is LNHNV, CDR2 YYDKDF (reference sequence). The DNA of the CDR3 is TGTGCCACCAGCAGAGATAGTACCTACGGAGGGCCCCAGCATTTT. Amino acids: CATSRDSTYGGPQHF. The whole variable domain, filled in from reference TRBV15 and TRBJ1-5, reads DAMVIQNPRYQVTQFGKPVTLSCSQTLNHNVMYWYQQKSSQAPKLLFHYYDKDFNNEADTPDNFQSRRPNTSFCFLDIRSPGLGDTAMYLCATSRDSTYGGPQHFGDGTRLSIL.

V and J are TRBV6-5 and TRBJ2-7, with 7 bases that match TRBD2. V trimming: 6 bases; J trimming: 5 bases; junction bases outside the gene matches: 13. Germline values: CDR1 MNHEY, CDR2 SVGAGI. The CDR3 length is 15 residues. The CDR3 coding sequence is TGTGCCAGCAGGGCTGCTGAGCGGGGCCGGGACGAGCAGTACTTC. Its translation is CASRAAERGRDEQYF.

About this clone itself: The same CDR3 also results from other DNA sequences found in this sample. The chain employs TRBV29-1 and TRBJ2-1; no clear D. Trimming took off 2 bases at V and 6 bases at J, with 5 bases between the two ends. From germline, CDR1 is SQVTM and CDR2 ANQGSEA. The CDR3 covers 11 residues. Here the CDR3 reads CSVERLNEQFF. Here the CDR3 DNA reads TGCAGCGTTGAAAGGCTCAATGAGCAGTTCTTC.

The V call is TRBV11-2, the J call TRBJ2-7, with 7 bases aligning to TRBD2. The CDR3 is made up of 15 amino acids. V trimming: 8 bases; J trimming: 3 bases; junction bases outside the gene matches: 13. CDR1 is SGHAT and CDR2 is FQNNGV in the germline V gene. CDR3 region: CASGQRDAKSYEQYF. In DNA form, the CDR3 reads TGTGCCAGCGGGCAGCGGGACGCCAAAAGCTACGAGCAGTACTTC.

This clone appeared once. The chain couples TRBV19 to TRBJ1-2, with D possibly being TRBD1 (5 bases). The CDR3 covers 16 residues. Germline CDR1 is LNHDA and CDR2 is SQIVND (reference sequence). Trimming took 7 bases from V and 0 from J, leaving 18 bases between them. The CDR3 sequence is CASTPGTVFSNYGYTF. CDR3 nucleotides: TGTGCCAGTACCCCCGGGACGGTTTTCTCTAACTATGGCTACACCTTC.

V usage is TRBV5-4 and J usage is TRBJ2-2; 8 nucleotides line up with TRBD2. Germline CDR1 is SGHNT and CDR2 is YYREEE (reference sequence). With 4 bases clipped from V and 4 bases from J, the junction kept 12 bases outside the gene matches. The length of the CDR3 is 17 residues. The CDR3 is CASSPGGGGRGTGELFF. CDR3 bases: TGTGCCAGCAGCCCCGGGGGCGGGGGGCGTGGCACCGGGGAGCTGTTTTTT.

The rearrangement links TRBV4-1 to TRBJ2-5; 9 positions agree with TRBD1. The CDR3 sequence is 14 residues long. Germline CDR1 MGHRA, CDR2 YSYEKL. V lost 3 bases and J lost 5; bases outside the gene matches: 4. The CDR3 region is CASSQGQGLETQYF. As DNA, the CDR3 is TGCGCCAGCAGCCAGGGACAGGGTCTTGAGACCCAGTACTTC.

The rearrangement links TRBV5-4 to TRBJ2-3; D is undetermined. In germline, CDR1 is SGHNT, CDR2 YYREEE (reference sequence). The CDR3 extends over 13 amino acids. Between the trimmed V and J ends, which lost 6 bases and 1 base, there was a span of 9 bases. The CDR3 loop reads CASNQLGTDTQYF. In DNA form, the CDR3 reads TGTGCCAGCAACCAACTCGGCACAGATACGCAGTATTTT.

The rearrangement joins TRBV19 to TRBJ1-1; D is unclear. CDR1 LNHDA and CDR2 SQIVND come from the germline V gene (reference sequence). Trimming took off 6 bases at V and 2 bases at J, with 13 bases between the two ends. The CDR3 has 14 amino acids. CDR3 amino acids: CASRMVGSNTEAFF. The CDR3 DNA sequence: TGTGCCAGTAGAATGGTTGGCAGTAACACTGAAGCTTTCTTT.